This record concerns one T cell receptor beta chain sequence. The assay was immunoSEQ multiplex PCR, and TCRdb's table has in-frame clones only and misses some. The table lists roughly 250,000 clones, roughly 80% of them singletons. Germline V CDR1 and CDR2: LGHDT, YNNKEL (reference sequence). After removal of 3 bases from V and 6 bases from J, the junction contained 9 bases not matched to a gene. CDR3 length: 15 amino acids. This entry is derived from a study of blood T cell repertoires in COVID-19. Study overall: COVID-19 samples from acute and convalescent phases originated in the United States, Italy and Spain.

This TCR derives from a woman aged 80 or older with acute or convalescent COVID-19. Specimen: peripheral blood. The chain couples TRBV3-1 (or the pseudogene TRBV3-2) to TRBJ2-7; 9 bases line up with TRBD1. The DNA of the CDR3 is TGTGCCAGCAGCCATACCACGGGACAGGGAATCGAGCAGTACTTC. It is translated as CASSHTTGQGIEQYF.